The 19 T cell receptor beta chains listed next were all sequenced from one sample in a study of T cells in Graves' hyperthyroidism and ophthalmopathy. TCR beta CDR3 region amplification was performed from RNA transcripts. TCR CDR3 underwent first-round RT-PCR with the HTBI primer set. MiXCR was run by TCRdb on the multiplex PCR reads, yielding one entry per CDR3 protein. The sample holds hundreds of thousands of distinct CDR3 sequences, approximately 14% seen once. The sequenced sample consisted of blood. These receptors originate from a man aged 18 to 29 with Graves' ophthalmopathy.

There are a few counts of this clonotype. The chain combines TRBV4-1 with TRBJ1-2; no firm D call. This CDR3 is 14 amino acids long. Germline values: CDR1 MGHRA, CDR2 YSYEKL. V shed 1 base and J shed 4 bases, with 10 bases lying between them. CDR3 sequence reads: CASSQVEGPYGYTF. The CDR3 DNA sequence: TGCGCCAGCAGCCAAGTTGAGGGCCCCTATGGCTACACCTTC.

Ten or more counts support this clonotype. V gene TRBV7-9 combines with J gene TRBJ1-6; D possibly corresponds to TRBD1 (6 bases). This CDR3 is 12 amino acids long. Trimming removed 5 bases at V and 14 bases at J, with 13 bases between. Per the germline V gene, CDR1 is SEHNR and CDR2 is FQNEAQ (reference sequence). Here the CDR3 reads CASSLLGGTLHF. DNA of the CDR3: TGTGCCAGCAGCCTACTGGGGGGCACCCTCCACTTT.

This clonotype was counted many times. The rearrangement links TRBV11-2 to TRBJ2-5, with D tentatively TRBD2 (6 bases). CDR1 SGHAT and CDR2 FQNNGV come from the germline V gene. The CDR3 length is 14 residues. Trimming removed 5 bases at V and 4 bases at J, with 14 bases between. CDR3 DNA sequence: TGTGCCAGCAGCGCGGGGTATCAGGGAGAGACCCAGTACTTC. It encodes CASSAGYQGETQYF.

This clonotype was seen at least ten times. The rearrangement joins TRBV20-1 to TRBJ2-3, with a weak D call TRBD2 (6 bases). The V end lost 2 bases, the J end lost 0 bases, and 9 bases lay between the germline ends. CDR3 length equals 14 residues. CDR1 is DFQATT, CDR2 SNEGSKA, per germline (reference sequence). The DNA for the CDR3 is TGCAGTGCTAGATTCCTAGCGAGCACAGATACGCAGTATTTT. This codes for CSARFLASTDTQYF.

This clonotype was observed many times. The rearrangement joins TRBV6-1 to TRBJ1-5; D not certain. V was shortened by 1 base and J by 0 bases, with 4 bases between the two germline ends. The germline gives CDR1 MNHNS, CDR2 SASEGT. This CDR3 is 14 amino acids long. The CDR3 loop is CASSEVGSNQPQHF. The CDR3 DNA reads TGTGCCAGCAGTGAAGTAGGTAGCAATCAGCCCCAGCATTTT.

In this sample, this clonotype turned up many times. The chain combines TRBV4-2 with TRBJ2-1; 13 nucleotides match TRBD2. The J segment lost 9 bases and the V segment lost 0 bases, leaving 8 bases of the junction unmatched. The CDR3 loop spans 17 amino acids. CDR1 and CDR2 from the germline V gene are LGHNA and YNFKEQ. The CDR3 DNA reads TGTGCCAGCAGCCAAGATCGACTAGCGGGAGGACTGGTTGAGCAGTTCTTC. Protein: CASSQDRLAGGLVEQFF.

As to this clonotype: A much larger clone sits a single nucleotide away, making a read error possible. CDR3 sequence reads: CASSLEGKGEKPFF. The CDR3, as DNA: TGTGCCAGCAGCTTGGAGGGTAAAGGTGAAAAACCGTTTTTT. The chain couples TRBV5-5 to TRBJ1-4; D gene uncertain. Germline V gene lookup returns CDR1 SGHKS and CDR2 YYEKEE (reference sequence). The CDR3 spans 14 residues.

This clonotype came up many times. V and J are TRBV2 and TRBJ1-2, with 11 bases lining up with TRBD1. Trimming cost V 1 base and J 4 bases; bases outside gene matches: 8. The CDR3 contains 17 residues. Per the germline V gene, CDR1 is SNHLY and CDR2 is FYNNEI. Here the CDR3 DNA reads TGTGCCAGCAGTGAAGTGCGGACAGGGGGCGAGACCTATGGCTACACCTTC. Protein: CASSEVRTGGETYGYTF.

This chain joins TRBV20-1 and TRBJ1-1; TRBD1 aligns across 7 bases. J lost 1 base, V lost 0 bases, and 8 bases had no gene match. This CDR3 is built from 16 residues. CDR1 and CDR2 (germline): DFQATT, SNEGSKA (reference sequence). The CDR3 DNA follows: TGCAGTGCTAGAGAGTACAGGGGCGGATGGAACACTGAAGCTTTCTTT. This sequence encodes CSAREYRGGWNTEAFF.

The rearrangement joins TRBV11-2 to TRBJ2-2; TRBD1 aligns across 7 bases. The CDR3 totals 16 residues. J lost 0 bases, V lost 5 bases, and 6 bases had no gene match. The germline V gene encodes CDR1 SGHAT and CDR2 FQNNGV. Written as DNA, the CDR3 is TGTGCCAGCAGCCGGCAGGGACAGCCGAACACCGGGGAGCTGTTTTTT. It translates to CASSRQGQPNTGELFF.

V usage is TRBV28 and J usage is TRBJ1-2; the D is unclear. The V end was cut by 9 bases, the J end by 5 bases, with 13 bases between. This CDR3 is 12 amino acids long. CDR1 and CDR2 (germline): MDHEN, SYDVKM. The chain's CDR3 is CASVRRPYGYTF. The CDR3 coding sequence is TGTGCCAGTGTTCGACGGCCGTATGGCTACACCTTC.

The table lists this clonotype with a few counts. The chain combines TRBV6-5 with TRBJ2-1; a possible D gene is TRBD2 (5 bases). Looked up from germline, CDR1 is MNHEY and CDR2 is SVGAGI. The V end lost 0 bases, the J end lost 12 bases, and 18 bases lay between the germline ends. The CDR3 is made up of 15 amino acids. The CDR3 DNA is TGTGCCAGCAGTTACTCGACCCCAACTTTTGAGGGGCAGTTCTTC. It is translated as CASSYSTPTFEGQFF.

This clonotype was observed at least ten times. The rearrangement joins TRBV2 to TRBJ2-1; D possibly corresponds to TRBD1 (5 bases). Trimming took off 9 bases at V and 9 bases at J, with 9 bases between the two ends. Germline assignment: CDR1 SNHLY and CDR2 FYNNEI. This CDR3 region has 10 residues. CDR3 sequence reads: CASFQGEQFF. For the CDR3, the DNA is TGTGCCAGTTTCCAGGGTGAGCAGTTCTTC.

This clonotype was counted a few times. This chain joins TRBV9 and TRBJ2-7; 7 bases map to TRBD2. Per germline, CDR1 SGDLS and CDR2 YYNGEE. This CDR3 region has 13 residues. Trimming removed 4 bases from V and 5 bases from J; junction bases left unmatched: 6. Here the CDR3 DNA reads TGTGCCAGCAGCAAGGGACTACCTGACGAGCAGTACTTC. Encoded protein: CASSKGLPDEQYF.

This clonotype occurred many times. The chain recombines TRBV7-9 with TRBJ2-7, with 7 bases identical to TRBD2. J lost 6 bases, V lost 4 bases, and 12 bases had no gene match. The CDR3 has 15 residues. CDR1 is SEHNR and CDR2 is FQNEAQ in the germline V gene (reference sequence). The CDR3 loop reads CASSSREGLEVEQYF. The DNA of the CDR3 is TGTGCCAGCAGCTCTAGGGAGGGACTGGAGGTCGAGCAGTACTTC.

V and J are TRBV4-1 and TRBJ2-1; D is unresolved. The V gene lost 6 bases and the J gene lost 0 bases, with 15 bases spanning the gap. The germline gives CDR1 MGHRA, CDR2 YSYEKL. This CDR3 has 16 residues. This CDR3 reads CASSPFETGSYNEQFF. CDR3 sequence (DNA): TGCGCCAGCAGTCCCTTCGAGACGGGCTCCTACAATGAGCAGTTCTTC.

This clonotype was counted only a few times. The V gene is TRBV14, the J gene TRBJ2-7; D not resolved. V gave up 1 base and J gave up 9 bases, with 10 bases separating them. The CDR3 covers 12 residues. From germline, CDR1 is SGHDN and CDR2 FVKESK. The CDR3 DNA sequence: TGTGCCAGCAGCCAAGCTCCCCCTGGGCAGTACTTC. Translating it yields CASSQAPPGQYF.

This clonotype was observed at least ten times. This sequence joins TRBV20-1 and TRBJ2-5, with D perhaps matching TRBD2 (7 bases). The CDR3 sequence is 16 residues long. V was clipped by 8 bases and J by 1 base, with 23 bases between them. Germline loops: CDR1 DFQATT, CDR2 SNEGSKA (reference sequence). The CDR3 DNA sequence: TGCAGTCTCCTGGGGGGGCCCGGAGGGGTCCAAGAGACCCAGTACTTC. Amino acid sequence: CSLLGGPGGVQETQYF.

This clonotype was counted ten times or more. V is TRBV2 and J is TRBJ2-2, with 7 bases aligning to TRBD2. There are 15 residues in the CDR3. Per the germline V gene, CDR1 is SNHLY and CDR2 is FYNNEI. The ends lost 10 bases at V and 1 base at J; junction bases unmatched: 9. The CDR3 is CAISSTGGNTGELFF. The CDR3 bases are TGTGCCATTTCCTCGACGGGGGGGAACACCGGGGAGCTGTTTTTT. Using reference TRBV2 and TRBJ2-2 for the parts outside the CDR3, the full variable domain is EPEVTQTPSHQVTQMGQEVILRCVPISNHLYFYWYRQILGQKVEFLVSFYNNEISEKSEIFDDQFSVERPDGSNFTLKIRSTKLEDSAMYFCAISSTGGNTGELFFGEGSRLTVL.